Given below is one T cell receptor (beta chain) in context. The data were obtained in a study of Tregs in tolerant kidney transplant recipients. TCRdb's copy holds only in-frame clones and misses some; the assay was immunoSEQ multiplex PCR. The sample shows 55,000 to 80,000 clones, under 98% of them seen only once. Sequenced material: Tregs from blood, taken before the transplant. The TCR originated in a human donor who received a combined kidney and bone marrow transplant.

The CDR3 spells CSVESGAGVGTDTQYF. The CDR3 coding sequence is TGCAGCGTTGAATCCGGGGCGGGAGTAGGAACAGATACGCAGTATTTT. The chain joins TRBV29-1 to TRBJ2-3; 7 bases agree with TRBD2. Germline assignment: CDR1 SQVTM and CDR2 ANQGSEA. J was trimmed by 3 bases and V by 2 bases; bases with no gene match: 11. This CDR3 has 16 residues.